This T cell receptor beta chain was captured by sequencing in a study of T-cell memory formation after mild COVID-19. For the study at large: The two donors had largely donor-specific TCR clusters.

TCRdb reprocessed the 5' RACE reads with MiXCR, giving one entry per CDR3 protein. The profile shows more than 110,000 distinct CDR3 sequences, around 15% of them singletons. Study results and caveats: Cross-reactive memory apparently joined, as some responding clones appeared in pre-infection memory.

This clonotype was observed a handful of times. Its antigen is as yet unknown. The origin of this receptor is an adult woman who had mild COVID-19 (a few samples of this study predate the infection). Cell type and time point are not known. Source material: PBMCs or a T cell subset sorted from them (not recorded which).

The CDR3, as DNA: TGTGCCAGCAGTGAGACGTCGACAGATACGCAGTATTTT. It is translated as CASSETSTDTQYF. This chain connects TRBV25-1 to TRBJ2-3; D unclear. The CDR3 consists of 13 residues. In germline, CDR1 is MGHDK, CDR2 SYGVNS. V shed 3 bases and J shed 3 bases, with 7 bases lying between them.